These 30 T cell receptor beta chains came from one sample sequenced in a study of response to subunit inactivated influenza vaccine. MiXCR, run by TCRdb on the RT-PCR reads, gives a single entry per CDR3 protein. The profile shows over 750,000 distinct CDR3 sequences, 21% of them singletons. The source material was PBMCs from blood, sampled roughly 5 days after vaccination. These receptor sequences come from a man aged 50 to 59 who received an inactivated influenza vaccine.

The chain carries TRBV12-3 or TRBV12-4 and TRBJ2-3; D might be TRBD1 or TRBD2, each matching 5 bases. The CDR3 is 16 residues long. Trimming shortened V by 6 bases and J by 5 bases, and 21 bases separated the two germline ends. DNA of the CDR3: TGTGCCAGCAGCTCTCGGACTGGGGGAAAGGGAGATACGCAGTATTTT. Translating it yields CASSSRTGGKGDTQYF.

The chain uses TRBV6-2 or TRBV6-3 and TRBJ2-1; D gene uncertain. Deletions cut 6 bases from V and 0 bases from J, with 21 bases between. Germline V gene data show CDR1 as MNHEY and CDR2 as SVGEGT. The CDR3 totals 18 residues. The CDR3 loop is CASRIPSPHHRSYNEQFF. The CDR3, as DNA: TGTGCCAGCAGGATCCCAAGCCCACACCACCGCTCCTACAATGAGCAGTTCTTC.

This chain connects TRBV6-2 or TRBV6-3 to TRBJ2-7, with 9 bases that match TRBD2. The CDR3 has 16 amino acids. Losses at the gene ends were 2 bases for V and 4 bases for J; bases not matched to a gene: 9. Germline values: CDR1 MNHEY, CDR2 SVGEGT. This chain's CDR3 is CASSYSLRLAGYEQYF. DNA of the CDR3: TGTGCCAGCAGTTACAGTCTAAGGCTAGCGGGATACGAGCAGTACTTC.

This chain joins TRBV20-1 and TRBJ2-5; tentatively, D is TRBD2 (5 bases). V was trimmed by 4 bases and J by 5 bases, leaving 17 bases between them. Germline lookup yields CDR1 DFQATT and CDR2 SNEGSKA (reference sequence). This CDR3 has 14 residues. This CDR3 is CSATRTVSVETQYF. The CDR3 region has the DNA TGCAGTGCTACCCGGACTGTTAGCGTGGAGACCCAGTACTTC.

The chain carries TRBV12-3 or TRBV12-4 and TRBJ1-1; D is unclear. The CDR3 loop spans 14 amino acids. The V end was cut by 3 bases, the J end by 4 bases, with 12 bases between. The CDR3 DNA reads TGTGCCAGCAGTTTTTTCCGGGGAACCACTGAAGCTTTCTTT. Protein: CASSFFRGTTEAFF.

This clonotype was counted a few times. V usage is TRBV6-1 and J usage is TRBJ2-7, with 8 bases fitting TRBD1. Germline CDR1 MNHNS, CDR2 SASEGT. The CDR3 runs 13 residues. V dropped 6 bases and J dropped 7; count of bases not matched to a gene: 8. The CDR3 spells CASRRQGAEEQYF. The CDR3 DNA follows: TGTGCCAGCAGGCGGCAGGGGGCGGAGGAGCAGTACTTC.

This chain uses TRBV7-6 with TRBJ2-6, with D possibly TRBD1 on 6 matching bases. The germline V and J ends were trimmed by 5 bases and 2 bases, with 10 bases remaining between them. CDR1 is SGHVS and CDR2 is FNYEAQ in the germline V gene. The CDR3 is made up of 15 amino acids. The CDR3: CASSLRQAGANVLTF. The CDR3 nucleotides are TGTGCCAGCAGCCTCAGACAGGCTGGGGCCAACGTCCTGACTTTC.

This clonotype has more than one count but fewer than ten. The genes are TRBV28 and TRBJ1-5; weak D call: TRBD1 (5 bases). From germline, CDR1 is MDHEN and CDR2 SYDVKM. V lost 4 bases, J lost 6 bases, and 13 bases lay in between. CDR3 length equals 14 residues. Written as DNA, the CDR3 is TGTGCCAGCAGTTCATCAGGGTTAGTTCAGCCCCAGCATTTT. Amino acid sequence: CASSSSGLVQPQHF.

This clonotype has just a few counts. This chain links TRBV6-2 or TRBV6-3 with TRBJ2-1; 15 nucleotides line up with TRBD2. With V trimmed by 2 bases and J by 7 bases, 3 bases remained unmatched. The CDR3 consists of 16 residues. Germline V gene data show CDR1 as MNHEY and CDR2 as SVGEGT. CDR3 DNA sequence: TGTGCCAGCAGTTACACCGGACTAGCGGGAGGGAATGAGCAGTTCTTC. Encoded protein: CASSYTGLAGGNEQFF.

This clonotype has only a few counts. The chain couples TRBV20-1 to TRBJ1-1; a possible D gene is TRBD1 (6 bases). The V end lost 3 bases, the J end lost 8 bases, and 13 bases lay between the germline ends. The CDR3 runs to 12 residues. CDR1 DFQATT and CDR2 SNEGSKA come from the germline V gene (reference sequence). This chain's CDR3 is CSASPGAAEAFF. For the CDR3, the DNA is TGCAGTGCTAGTCCGGGGGCAGCGGAAGCTTTCTTT.

This clonotype was seen repeatedly, ten times or more. V and J are TRBV6-5 and TRBJ1-2; D possibly corresponds to TRBD1 (6 bases). The CDR3 totals 17 residues. In germline, CDR1 is MNHEY, CDR2 SVGAGI. V was clipped by 2 bases and J by 0 bases, with 16 bases between them. This CDR3 is CASSYGGLTTTNYGYTF. The CDR3 DNA reads TGTGCCAGCAGTTACGGGGGCCTGACAACAACTAACTATGGCTACACCTTC.

V and J are TRBV4-3 and TRBJ2-3; D remains ambiguous. This CDR3 has 13 residues. Trimming left V 0 bases short and J 8 bases short, with 9 bases between. Germline V gene lookup returns CDR1 LGHNA and CDR2 YSLEER. The CDR3 protein is CASSQEHQGTQYF. The CDR3, as DNA: TGCGCCAGCAGCCAAGAGCATCAAGGTACGCAGTATTTT.

This clonotype came up a few times. The chain joins TRBV10-3 to TRBJ2-6; no firm D call. V dropped 7 bases and J dropped 4 bases, with 11 bases sitting between them. Germline V gene lookup returns CDR1 ENHRY and CDR2 SYGVKD. CDR3 length: 14 residues. The CDR3 sequence is CAITYKPGANVLTF. CDR3 nucleotide sequence: TGTGCCATCACCTACAAACCAGGGGCCAACGTCCTGACTTTC.

This clonotype has a count of ten or more. This sequence joins TRBV20-1 and TRBJ1-2; the D is unclear. V lost 1 base and J 4 bases, leaving 10 bases between the germline ends. The CDR3 covers 13 residues. The germline V gene encodes CDR1 DFQATT and CDR2 SNEGSKA (reference sequence). CDR3 sequence (DNA): TGCAGTGCTAGAGGCGTGGGAGGCTATGGCTACACCTTC. It yields the protein CSARGVGGYGYTF.

This sequence joins TRBV11-2 and TRBJ2-7; 9 nucleotides match TRBD1. Germline V lookup: CDR1 SGHAT, CDR2 FQNNGV. After removal of 3 bases from V and 2 bases from J, the junction contained 8 bases not matched to a gene. The CDR3 is made up of 16 amino acids. The CDR3 sequence: CASSLIPGQGPYEQYF. For the CDR3, the DNA is TGTGCCAGCAGCTTGATCCCGGGACAGGGTCCCTACGAGCAGTACTTC.

Only a few counts were recorded for this clonotype. V gene TRBV5-5 combines with J gene TRBJ2-2; 10 bases align to TRBD1. The CDR3 is made up of 14 amino acids. Trimming at V came to 5 bases and at J to 5 bases, leaving 3 bases not matched to a gene. Germline V gene data show CDR1 as SGHKS and CDR2 as YYEKEE (reference sequence). The CDR3 DNA sequence: TGTGCCAGCAGGACAGGGGGCGCGACCGGGGAGCTGTTTTTT. It yields the protein CASRTGGATGELFF.

This clonotype was detected a few times. This sequence joins TRBV7-7 and TRBJ2-1; the match to TRBD2 covers 9 bases. Germline assignment: CDR1 SSHAT and CDR2 FNYEAQ (reference sequence). The CDR3 spans 17 residues. V was pared by 1 base and J by 4 bases, with 8 bases of the junction left unmatched. The CDR3, as DNA: TGTGCCAGCAGCTTAGGCCCTACTAGCGGGCCGTACAATGAGCAGTTCTTC. This translates into CASSLGPTSGPYNEQFF.

This chain joins TRBV12-5 and TRBJ2-5; the D is unclear. CDR3 size: 14 residues. V was shortened by 7 bases and J by 2 bases, with 14 bases between the two germline ends. CDR1 is LGHNT, CDR2 FRNRAP, per germline. CDR3 DNA sequence: TGTGCTAGTGCACAGTCCCCACCACAAGAGACCCAGTACTTC. This codes for CASAQSPPQETQYF. Full variable domain (missing parts from reference TRBV12-5 and TRBJ2-5): DARVTQTPRHKVTEMGQEVTMRCQPILGHNTVFWYRQTMMQGLELLAYFRNRAPLDDSGMPKDRFSAEMPDATLATLKIQPSEPRDSAVYFCASAQSPPQETQYFGPGTRLLVL.

This chain joins TRBV2 and TRBJ1-2; the match to TRBD1 covers 9 bases. Germline-derived CDR1 and CDR2 are SNHLY and FYNNEI. V dropped 4 bases and J dropped 5; count of bases not matched to a gene: 2. The CDR3 sequence is 13 residues long. CDR3 protein: CASSGDREYGYTF. CDR3 nucleotide sequence: TGTGCCAGCAGTGGGGACAGGGAATATGGCTACACCTTC.

This clonotype was detected a few times. This sequence joins TRBV6-2 or TRBV6-3 and TRBJ2-3; TRBD2 aligns across 7 bases. V shed 6 bases, J shed 2 bases, and the junction held 11 bases outside the gene matches. The CDR3 consists of 16 residues. Germline V gene lookup returns CDR1 MNHEY and CDR2 SVGEGT. CDR3 DNA sequence: TGTGCCAGCAGCGGCCTACCTAGCGGATTCACAGATACGCAGTATTTT. Translated, it gives CASSGLPSGFTDTQYF.

The sample holds a few counts of this clonotype. The chain is built from TRBV28 and TRBJ2-1; D may correspond to TRBD1 or TRBD2 (5 bases each). Germline V gene lookup returns CDR1 MDHEN and CDR2 SYDVKM. The length of the CDR3 is 11 residues. The V end lost 5 bases, the J end lost 13 bases, and 12 bases lay between the germline ends. The CDR3 region is CASSNLGAQFF. The CDR3 DNA sequence: TGTGCCAGCAGTAACCTCGGGGCCCAGTTCTTC. The full variable domain, with the rest looked up from reference TRBV28 and TRBJ2-1, is DVKVTQSSRYLVKRTGEKVFLECVQDMDHENMFWYRQDPGLGLRLIYFSYDVKMKEKGDIPEGYSVSREKKERFSLILESASTNQTSMYLCASSNLGAQFFGPGTRLTVL.

About this clonotype: An end of the junction does not agree with germline; a read error may underlie this. This sequence joins TRBV10-3 and TRBJ1-1; tentative D call: TRBD1 (5 bases). Germline assignment: CDR1 ENHRY and CDR2 SYGVKD. There are 14 residues in the CDR3. Here the CDR3 reads CAISEIGENTEALF. The CDR3 nucleotides are TGTGCCATCAGTGAAATAGGGGAGAACACTGAAGCTCTCTTT.

The CDR3 nucleotides read TGTGCCAGCAGCTTAGGGCTAGCGGGGCCCCCCTCGAACACCGGGGAGCTGTTTTTT. This sequence encodes CASSLGLAGPPSNTGELFF. This rearrangement joins TRBV7-6 to TRBJ2-2, with 9 positions matching TRBD2. CDR1 is SGHVS, CDR2 FNYEAQ, per germline. The CDR3 totals 19 residues. With V trimmed by 1 base and J by 0 bases, 9 bases remained unmatched.

This chain joins TRBV19 and TRBJ2-5, with 9 positions matching TRBD2. The CDR3 has 14 residues. V was pared by 4 bases and J by 4 bases, with 4 bases of the junction left unmatched. CDR1 and CDR2 from the germline V gene are LNHDA and SQIVND (reference sequence). The CDR3 is CASSSGRATETQYF. In nucleotides, the CDR3 is TGTGCCAGTAGTAGCGGGAGGGCCACAGAGACCCAGTACTTC.

This clonotype came up a few times. J is TRBJ1-1 and V is TRBV29-1; D ambiguous. The germline V gene has CDR1 SQVTM and CDR2 ANQGSEA. The CDR3 runs to 12 residues. Trimming took off 3 bases at V and 4 bases at J, with 9 bases between the two ends. Here the CDR3 reads CSVDGMGTEAFF. The CDR3 DNA sequence: TGCAGCGTTGATGGCATGGGCACTGAAGCTTTCTTT.

The V gene is TRBV12-3 or TRBV12-4, the J gene TRBJ2-7; D is perhaps TRBD2 (6 bases). Trimming shortened V by 5 bases and J by 7 bases, and 15 bases separated the two germline ends. The CDR3 sequence is 13 residues long. In nucleotides, the CDR3 is TGTGCCAGCAGTAAGACTAGGACACGGGAGCAGTACTTC. Its protein is CASSKTRTREQYF.

This clonotype has only a few counts. The rearrangement uses TRBV19 and TRBJ2-3; 8 bases match TRBD2. From germline, CDR1 is LNHDA and CDR2 SQIVND (reference sequence). The V gene end was trimmed by 7 bases and the J gene end by 0 bases; junction bases not matched to a gene: 3. The CDR3 consists of 14 residues. Here the CDR3 reads CASMERGSTDTQYF. The CDR3 region has the DNA TGTGCCAGTATGGAGCGGGGGAGCACAGATACGCAGTATTTT. Using reference TRBV19 and TRBJ2-3 for the parts outside the CDR3, the full variable domain is DGGITQSPKYLFRKEGQNVTLSCEQNLNHDAMYWYRQDPGQGLRLIYYSQIVNDFQKGDIAEGYSVSREKKESFPLTVTSAQKNPTAFYLCASMERGSTDTQYFGPGTRLTVL.

In regard to this clonotype: One junction end does not reproduce the germline sequence, and a read error may be involved. The rearrangement joins TRBV3-1 to TRBJ2-1; 7 bases map to TRBD1. Germline CDR1 is LGHDT and CDR2 is YNNKEL (reference sequence). The CDR3 contains 16 residues. CDR3 DNA: TGTGACAGCAGCCCAGGTCAGACAGGGTCTGCCGGAGAGCAGTTCTTC. Protein sequence: CDSSPGQTGSAGEQFF.

The V call is TRBV20-1, the J call TRBJ2-5, with D maybe TRBD2 (5 bases). This CDR3 comprises 15 residues. V was clipped by 4 bases and J by 5 bases, with 20 bases between them. Germline V lookup: CDR1 DFQATT, CDR2 SNEGSKA (reference sequence). CDR3 sequence: CSATGNLRADETQYF. CDR3 sequence (DNA): TGCAGTGCTACCGGGAATCTGAGGGCTGACGAGACCCAGTACTTC.

The chain couples TRBV9 to TRBJ2-7; the match to TRBD1 covers 8 bases. J lost 7 bases, V lost 4 bases, and 10 bases had no gene match. Per the germline V gene, CDR1 is SGDLS and CDR2 is YYNGEE. The CDR3 totals 14 residues. As DNA, the CDR3 is TGTGCCAGCAGCCAATCCCAGGGGGCTGGGGAGCAGTACTTC. Encoded protein: CASSQSQGAGEQYF.